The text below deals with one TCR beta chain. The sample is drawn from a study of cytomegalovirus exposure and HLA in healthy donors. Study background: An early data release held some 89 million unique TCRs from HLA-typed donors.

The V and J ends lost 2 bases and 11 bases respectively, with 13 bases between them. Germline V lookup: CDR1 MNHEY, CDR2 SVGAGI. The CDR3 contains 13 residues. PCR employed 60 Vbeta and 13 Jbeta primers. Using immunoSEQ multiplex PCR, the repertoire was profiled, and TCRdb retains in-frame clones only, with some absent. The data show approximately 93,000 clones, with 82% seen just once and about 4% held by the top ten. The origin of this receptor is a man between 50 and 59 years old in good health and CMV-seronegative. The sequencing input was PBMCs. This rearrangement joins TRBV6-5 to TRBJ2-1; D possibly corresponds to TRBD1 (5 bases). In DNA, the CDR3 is TGTGCCAGCAGTTACGTAACAGGACACCAGCAGTTCTTC. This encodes CASSYVTGHQQFF.